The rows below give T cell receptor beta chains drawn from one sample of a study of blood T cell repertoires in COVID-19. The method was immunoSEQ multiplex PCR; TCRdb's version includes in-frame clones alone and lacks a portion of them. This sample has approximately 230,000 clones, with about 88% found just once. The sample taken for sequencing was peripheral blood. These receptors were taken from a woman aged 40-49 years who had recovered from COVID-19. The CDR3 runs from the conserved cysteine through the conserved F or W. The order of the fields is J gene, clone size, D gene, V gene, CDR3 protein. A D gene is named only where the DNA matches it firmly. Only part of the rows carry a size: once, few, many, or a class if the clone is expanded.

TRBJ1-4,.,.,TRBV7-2,CASSKGGSTNEKLFF
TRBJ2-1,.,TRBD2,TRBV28,CASSLTGGSNEQFF
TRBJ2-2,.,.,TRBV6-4,CASSDSSTGELFF
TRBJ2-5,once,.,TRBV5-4,CASSRAGWETQYF
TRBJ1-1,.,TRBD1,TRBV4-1,CASSFDRGTAFF
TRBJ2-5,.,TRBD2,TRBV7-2,CASSWTSGSWETQYF
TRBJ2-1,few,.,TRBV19,CASSGHSYNEQFF
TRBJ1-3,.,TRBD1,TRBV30,CAWSAGGYGLAGNTIYF
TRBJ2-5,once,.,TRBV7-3,CASSLIREETQYF
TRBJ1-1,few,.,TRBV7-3,CASSSRFNTEAFF
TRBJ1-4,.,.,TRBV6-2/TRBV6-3,CASSSAEKLFF
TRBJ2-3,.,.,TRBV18,CASSPRDPRVDTQYF
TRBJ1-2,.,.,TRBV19,CASAPGDAHLVRGYTF
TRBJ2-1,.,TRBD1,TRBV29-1,CSVDRGSSYNEQFF
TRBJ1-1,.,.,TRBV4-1,CASSQGRLELVNTEAFF
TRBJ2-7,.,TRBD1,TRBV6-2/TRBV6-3,CASSYSGGASYEQYF
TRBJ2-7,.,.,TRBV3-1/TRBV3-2,CASSGAGAYEQYF
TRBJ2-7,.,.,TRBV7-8,CASSNSPYEQYF
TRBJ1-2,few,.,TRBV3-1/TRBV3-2,CASSQAGVSGYTF
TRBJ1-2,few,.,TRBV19,CASSSERGMSRGYTF
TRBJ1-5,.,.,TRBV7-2,CASSLGTGFHQPQHF
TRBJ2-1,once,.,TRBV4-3,CASSQDSLRNEQFF
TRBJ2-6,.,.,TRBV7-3,CASSHRRTQGNVLTF
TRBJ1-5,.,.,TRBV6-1,CASSEAHGGYQPQHF
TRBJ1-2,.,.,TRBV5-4,CASSSEQVRGYTF
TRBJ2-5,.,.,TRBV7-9,CASSSGETQYF
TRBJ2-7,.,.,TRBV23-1,CASSPPGAGLYEQYF
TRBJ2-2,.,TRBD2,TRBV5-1,CASRPTSGSFSTGELFF
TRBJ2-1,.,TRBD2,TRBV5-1,CASSLEIGGGAREQFF
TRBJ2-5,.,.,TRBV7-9,CASSHRWGEETQYF
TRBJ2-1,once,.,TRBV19,CASRGLAPDNEQFF
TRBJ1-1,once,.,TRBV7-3,CASSSTVNTEAFF
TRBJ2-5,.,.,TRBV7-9,CASSLNSETQYF